A selection of T cell receptor beta chains follows, all from one sample in a study of T-cell reconstitution after alpha-beta-depleted transplantation in children. TCRdb re-derived calls from the PCR reads in MiXCR, one entry per CDR3 protein. The sample has 900,000 or so distinct CDR3 sequences, roughly 15% seen once; the top ten hold approximately 5%. The specimen was PBMCs, mostly from graft donor cells, collected 360 days after TCRalphabeta/CD19-depleted stem cell transplant. Source of these receptors: a male patient younger than 18 who had a stem cell transplant for acute lymphoblastic leukemia, so the T cells may come from the graft donor. Each CDR3 is given with its conserved first and last residue. The D gene is left open where the match is weak. The size of a clone is reported for some rows only, either as once, few or many, or as a class for expanded clones.

clone_size: many; j_call: TRBJ2-4; v_call: TRBV11-1; d_call: TRBD2; cdr3_nt: TGTGCCAGCAGCCGTAGCGGGAGAGGGGGCAAAAACATTCAGTACTTC; cdr3_aa: CASSRSGRGGKNIQYF
clone_size: few; j_call: TRBJ2-3; v_call: TRBV7-2; d_call: -; cdr3_nt: TGTGCCAGCAGCCCTGGACTGATCACAGATACGCAGTATTTT; cdr3_aa: CASSPGLITDTQYF
clone_size: -; j_call: TRBJ2-7; v_call: TRBV5-1; d_call: -; cdr3_nt: TGCGCCAGCAGCTTCCTAGCGCAAACCTACGAGCAGTACTTC; cdr3_aa: CASSFLAQTYEQYF
clone_size: few; j_call: TRBJ2-1; v_call: TRBV24-1; d_call: TRBD1; cdr3_nt: TGTGCCACCAGTGCGAGGGACAGGGGTCCCAATGAGCAGTTCTTC; cdr3_aa: CATSARDRGPNEQFF
clone_size: -; j_call: TRBJ2-1; v_call: TRBV9; d_call: -; cdr3_nt: TGTGCCAGCAGCGTAGTCTCGAACAATGAGCAGTTCTTC; cdr3_aa: CASSVVSNNEQFF
clone_size: -; j_call: TRBJ2-7; v_call: TRBV4-2; d_call: -; cdr3_nt: TGTGCCAGCAGCCAAGCCGGGACTGAAACCTACGAGCAGTACTTC; cdr3_aa: CASSQAGTETYEQYF
clone_size: many; j_call: TRBJ2-3; v_call: TRBV5-1; d_call: -; cdr3_nt: TGCGCCAGCGGCCCTCACGGGACAGATACGCAGTATTTT; cdr3_aa: CASGPHGTDTQYF
clone_size: -; j_call: TRBJ2-1; v_call: TRBV9; d_call: -; cdr3_nt: TGTGCCAGCAGCGTAGCTACTGGCCCGCATGAGCAGTTCTTC; cdr3_aa: CASSVATGPHEQFF
clone_size: -; j_call: TRBJ2-7; v_call: TRBV7-9; d_call: -; cdr3_nt: TGTGCCAGCAGCTTTTACATGTCCTACGAGCAGTACTTC; cdr3_aa: CASSFYMSYEQYF
clone_size: -; j_call: TRBJ1-5; v_call: TRBV6-2/TRBV6-3; d_call: -; cdr3_nt: TGTGCCAGCACCCCCCGGGAAGGGCAAGCTCTCGGCAATCAGCCCCAGCATTTT; cdr3_aa: CASTPREGQALGNQPQHF
clone_size: -; j_call: TRBJ2-7; v_call: TRBV7-2; d_call: TRBD2; cdr3_nt: TGTGCCAGCAGCTTAGGGGTGACCCTAGCGGTCAATTACGAGCAGTACTTC; cdr3_aa: CASSLGVTLAVNYEQYF
clone_size: -; j_call: TRBJ1-1; v_call: TRBV18; d_call: -; cdr3_nt: TGTGCCAGCTCACCATGGGCAGGGCGAAACACTGAAGCTTTCTTT; cdr3_aa: CASSPWAGRNTEAFF
clone_size: -; j_call: TRBJ2-7; v_call: TRBV7-9; d_call: -; cdr3_nt: TGTGCCAGCAGCTTATCGTTCGGGGCAGGAGTGACCTACGAGCAGTACTTC; cdr3_aa: CASSLSFGAGVTYEQYF
clone_size: -; j_call: TRBJ1-4; v_call: TRBV5-8; d_call: -; cdr3_nt: TGTGCCAGCAGCTTGGGCTCAGGAGACCCAGGTGAAAAACTGTTTTTT; cdr3_aa: CASSLGSGDPGEKLFF
clone_size: few; j_call: TRBJ1-6; v_call: TRBV7-9; d_call: -; cdr3_nt: TGTGCCAGCAGCTTAGCTCGTTCACCCCTCCACTTT; cdr3_aa: CASSLARSPLHF
clone_size: -; j_call: TRBJ2-7; v_call: TRBV5-1; d_call: TRBD1; cdr3_nt: TGCGCCAGCAGCTTGGAACGGGGACAGGGTCCCTACGAGCAGTACTTC; cdr3_aa: CASSLERGQGPYEQYF
clone_size: many; j_call: TRBJ2-5; v_call: TRBV5-1; d_call: TRBD1; cdr3_nt: TGCGCCAGCAACGTTAACCAGGGGGACCAAGAGACCCAGTACTTC; cdr3_aa: CASNVNQGDQETQYF
clone_size: -; j_call: TRBJ2-4; v_call: TRBV19; d_call: TRBD1; cdr3_nt: TGTGCCAGTAGTGTTTACGGGACAGAAAACATTCAGTACTTC; cdr3_aa: CASSVYGTENIQYF
clone_size: -; j_call: TRBJ1-5; v_call: TRBV20-1; d_call: TRBD1; cdr3_nt: TGCAGTGCGGTCCTTACAGGGGCGTACGATCAGCCCCAGCATTTT; cdr3_aa: CSAVLTGAYDQPQHF
clone_size: few; j_call: TRBJ1-1; v_call: TRBV3-1; d_call: TRBD1; cdr3_nt: TGTGCCAGCAGCCAAGAAGATACGCCGGACAGGGGGATCACTGAAGCTTTCTTT; cdr3_aa: CASSQEDTPDRGITEAFF
clone_size: few; j_call: TRBJ2-5; v_call: TRBV9; d_call: TRBD2; cdr3_nt: TGTGCCAGCAGCGTCCGAGCGGGAGGGGAGACCCAGTACTTC; cdr3_aa: CASSVRAGGETQYF
clone_size: -; j_call: TRBJ2-1; v_call: TRBV5-1; d_call: TRBD2; cdr3_nt: TGCGCCAGCAGCTTGACTAGCGGGAGGGCAGATGAGCAGTTCTTC; cdr3_aa: CASSLTSGRADEQFF
clone_size: -; j_call: TRBJ2-4; v_call: TRBV27; d_call: -; cdr3_nt: TGTGCCAGCAGTGGCCGTGGGCGCGGGTTATCCAAAAACATTCAGTACTTC; cdr3_aa: CASSGRGRGLSKNIQYF
clone_size: -; j_call: TRBJ2-5; v_call: TRBV9; d_call: TRBD2; cdr3_nt: TGTGCCAGCAGCGTAGCGGTAGCGGGAGTTCAAGAGACCCAGTACTTC; cdr3_aa: CASSVAVAGVQETQYF
clone_size: few; j_call: TRBJ2-2; v_call: TRBV20-1; d_call: TRBD2; cdr3_nt: TGCAGTGCTAGCCCTAGCGGGATTAACGGGGAGCTGTTTTTT; cdr3_aa: CSASPSGINGELFF
clone_size: many; j_call: TRBJ2-7; v_call: TRBV5-6; d_call: TRBD1; cdr3_nt: TGTGCCAGCAGCCAGGGACAGGAGGAGTACTTC; cdr3_aa: CASSQGQEEYF